The 23 T cell receptor beta chains below all came from one sample that was sequenced in a study of OX40 agonist ivuxolimab in advanced cancers. Library preparation employed the immunoSEQ multiplex PCR assay. TCRdb's version of the immuneACCESS table is confined to in-frame rearrangements and falls short of the full clone set. An unresolved V gene accounts for under half of the shortfall where checked; the remainder is of unknown origin. Present in this sample are approximately 28,000 clones, roughly 88% of which were seen just once. The ten top clones hold 20% to 30% of the sample. Source: CD4+ or CD8+ T cells sorted from blood, taken in a trial of the OX40 agonist ivuxolimab. Every receptor here comes from an adult with an advanced solid tumor such as melanoma, head and neck, liver or kidney cancer.

The V call is TRBV2, the J call TRBJ1-1; a possible D gene is TRBD1 (5 bases). Trimming left V 3 bases short and J 0 bases short, with 11 bases between. The CDR3 runs to 15 residues. Germline V gene data show CDR1 as SNHLY and CDR2 as FYNNEI. The DNA for the CDR3 is TGTGCCAGCAGTGATAGGGGACTCCTGAACACTGAAGCTTTCTTT. This gives the protein CASSDRGLLNTEAFF. Combining the CDR3 with reference TRBV2 and TRBJ1-1 gives the whole variable domain EPEVTQTPSHQVTQMGQEVILRCVPISNHLYFYWYRQILGQKVEFLVSFYNNEISEKSEIFDDQFSVERPDGSNFTLKIRSTKLEDSAMYFCASSDRGLLNTEAFFGQGTRLTVV.

This chain uses TRBV7-9 with TRBJ2-1, with no clear D. Germline assignment: CDR1 SEHNR and CDR2 FQNEAQ (reference sequence). The germline V and J ends were trimmed by 2 bases and 4 bases, with 6 bases remaining between them. The CDR3 is 13 residues long. The DNA for the CDR3 is TGTGCCAGCAGCTTAAGTCAGTACAATGAGCAGTTCTTC. Translating it yields CASSLSQYNEQFF.

This clone was detected only a few times. V and J are TRBV4-1 and TRBJ2-1, with a weak D call TRBD2 (5 bases). The CDR3 length is 15 residues. Trimming cost V 4 bases and J 1 base, with 11 bases left between them. Germline CDR1 is MGHRA and CDR2 is YSYEKL. CDR3 sequence reads: CASSLNGESYNEQFF. In nucleotides, the CDR3 is TGCGCCAGCAGCCTCAACGGGGAGTCCTACAATGAGCAGTTCTTC.

This clone was counted a few times. The CDR3 bases are TGTGCCAGCAGCGTCGGACAAGGCCCGGGGGGCTACACCTTC. Its translation is CASSVGQGPGGYTF. This sequence joins TRBV7-9 and TRBJ1-2; D is possibly TRBD1 (5 bases). The V and J ends lost 5 bases and 8 bases respectively, with 18 bases between them. Germline V gene sequence: CDR1 SEHNR, CDR2 FQNEAQ (reference sequence). This CDR3 comprises 14 residues. The full variable domain, rest sourced from reference TRBV7-9 and TRBJ1-2, is DTGVSQNPRHKITKRGQNVTFRCDPISEHNRLYWYRQTLGQGPEFLTYFQNEAQLEKSRLLSDRFSAERPKGSFSTLEIQRTEQGDSAMYLCASSVGQGPGGYTFGSGTRLTVV.

The chain recombines TRBV7-9 with TRBJ2-7, with D possibly being TRBD2 (5 bases). The CDR3 contains 16 residues. Trimming removed 1 base from V and 0 bases from J, with 13 bases in between. From germline, CDR1 is SEHNR and CDR2 FQNEAQ (reference sequence). The CDR3: CASSLGRADSSYEQYF. CDR3 nucleotides: TGTGCCAGCAGCTTAGGAAGAGCGGACTCCTCCTACGAGCAGTACTTC. Full variable domain (missing parts from reference TRBV7-9 and TRBJ2-7): DTGVSQNPRHKITKRGQNVTFRCDPISEHNRLYWYRQTLGQGPEFLTYFQNEAQLEKSRLLSDRFSAERPKGSFSTLEIQRTEQGDSAMYLCASSLGRADSSYEQYFGPGTRLTVT.

The chain is built from TRBV30 and TRBJ2-3; 9 bases are shared with TRBD1. CDR3 size: 16 residues. The ends lost 1 base at V and 0 bases at J; junction bases unmatched: 5. Germline CDR1 is GTSNPN and CDR2 is SVGIG (reference sequence). The CDR3 loop reads CAWSAGTGQSTDTQYF. The CDR3 bases are TGTGCCTGGAGTGCTGGGACAGGGCAGAGCACAGATACGCAGTATTTT.

The chain carries TRBV25-1 and TRBJ2-2; D tentatively reads TRBD1 or TRBD2 (5 bases each). V shed 3 bases and J shed 6 bases, with 14 bases lying between them. The germline gives CDR1 MGHDK, CDR2 SYGVNS. This CDR3 has 15 amino acids. The CDR3 DNA reads TGTGCCAGCAGTGAGGGGAGTAGGGGTGCCGGGGAGCTGTTTTTT. This encodes CASSEGSRGAGELFF.

The rearrangement joins TRBV10-2 to TRBJ2-2; D is ambiguous. Trimming pared 6 bases from V and 2 bases from J, leaving 7 bases between. The V gene's germline CDR1 is WSHSY and CDR2 SAAADI. The CDR3 has 13 amino acids. Here the CDR3 DNA reads TGCGCCAGCAGAGAAGGAAACACCGGGGAGCTGTTTTTT. Amino acid sequence: CASREGNTGELFF.

This clone was observed a handful of times. This sequence joins TRBV9 and TRBJ2-3; 8 bases agree with TRBD2. CDR1 and CDR2 from the germline V gene are SGDLS and YYNGEE. This CDR3 has 12 residues. The trim removed 3 bases at V and 14 bases at J, leaving 8 bases unmatched. The CDR3: CASSEGGTRRYF. The CDR3 region has the DNA TGTGCCAGCAGCGAGGGTGGGACTAGGCGGTATTTT.

The gene calls are TRBV9 and TRBJ2-1; 12 nucleotides align to TRBD2. Trimming at V came to 0 bases and at J to 9 bases, leaving 10 bases not matched to a gene. The length of the CDR3 is 17 residues. Germline CDR1 reads SGDLS; CDR2 reads YYNGEE. Here the CDR3 reads CASSVAPGTSGFVEQFF. In DNA form, the CDR3 reads TGTGCCAGCAGCGTAGCCCCCGGGACTAGCGGGTTTGTTGAGCAGTTCTTC.

V and J are TRBV15 and TRBJ2-7; TRBD1 matches at 8 bases. With V trimmed by 0 bases and J by 5 bases, 3 bases remained unmatched. CDR1 and CDR2 (germline): LNHNV, YYDKDF (reference sequence). This CDR3 is 14 amino acids long. The DNA for the CDR3 is TGTGCCACCAGCAGAGACAGGGGGCTAAACGAGCAGTACTTC. This codes for CATSRDRGLNEQYF.

On this clone: A much larger clone differs from this one at a single base, so this may be a read error. The sample contains more than one DNA sequence encoding this CDR3. This sequence joins TRBV5-1 and TRBJ2-1; 9 bases match TRBD2. The CDR3 is made up of 14 amino acids. With V trimmed by 3 bases and J by 2 bases, 0 bases remained unmatched. The germline gives CDR1 SGHRS, CDR2 YFSETQ. DNA for the CDR3: TGCGCCAGCAGCTCTAGCGGGGCCTACAATGAGCAGTTCTTC. It translates to CASSSSGAYNEQFF. Complete variable domain (other parts from reference TRBV5-1 and TRBJ2-1): KAGVTQTPRYLIKTRGQQVTLSCSPISGHRSVSWYQQTPGQGLQFLFEYFSETQRNKGNFPGRFSGRQFSNSRSEMNVSTLELGDSALYLCASSSSGAYNEQFFGPGTRLTVL.

This clone was seen once. In nucleotides, the CDR3 is TGCACCAGCAGCCAGAGTTTCGAGACCCAGTACTTC. Its protein product is CTSSQSFETQYF. This chain links TRBV1 with TRBJ2-5; TRBD2 is the table's D call and was not checked against the DNA. TRBV1 is a known pseudogene. This CDR3 region has 12 residues.

This clone was counted a single time. The chain recombines TRBV2 with TRBJ2-1; D is unresolved. Germline V gene data show CDR1 as SNHLY and CDR2 as FYNNEI. V lost 1 base, J lost 0 bases, and 4 bases lay in between. The CDR3 sequence is 14 residues long. The CDR3 is CASSEEYSYNEQFF. The CDR3 DNA follows: TGTGCCAGCAGTGAAGAATACTCCTACAATGAGCAGTTCTTC. The whole variable domain, remainder taken from reference TRBV2 and TRBJ2-1, is EPEVTQTPSHQVTQMGQEVILRCVPISNHLYFYWYRQILGQKVEFLVSFYNNEISEKSEIFDDQFSVERPDGSNFTLKIRSTKLEDSAMYFCASSEEYSYNEQFFGPGTRLTVL.

V and J are TRBV10-2 and TRBJ2-7; 10 bases fit TRBD2. The CDR3 sequence is 14 residues long. The V segment lost 6 bases and the J segment 4 bases; nucleotides outside the gene matches: 6. Germline V gene lookup returns CDR1 WSHSY and CDR2 SAAADI. CDR3 protein: CASRPGLAFYEQYF. The DNA for the CDR3 is TGCGCCAGCAGACCGGGACTAGCGTTTTACGAGCAGTACTTC.

The count of this clone is one. The chain links TRBV2 to TRBJ1-3; TRBD1 aligns across 8 bases. Trimming cost V 7 bases and J 2 bases; bases outside gene matches: 7. Germline V gives CDR1 SNHLY, CDR2 FYNNEI. The CDR3 extends over 15 amino acids. In DNA, the CDR3 is TGTGCCAGCAACCATCTGACAGGGGCTGGAAACACCATATATTTT. Its protein product is CASNHLTGAGNTIYF.

J is TRBJ2-7 and V is TRBV29-1, with 7 bases identical to TRBD2. Per germline, CDR1 SQVTM and CDR2 ANQGSEA. J gave up 3 bases and V 5 bases, and 4 bases lay outside the gene matches. The CDR3 has 12 residues. CDR3 amino acids: CSVRGGSYEQYF. The DNA of the CDR3 is TGCAGCGTTCGAGGCGGGAGCTACGAGCAGTACTTC.

The chain links TRBV5-8 to TRBJ2-3, with 7 bases identical to TRBD2. With V trimmed by 2 bases and J by 4 bases, 4 bases remained unmatched. This CDR3 has 14 amino acids. Germline V gives CDR1 SGHTS, CDR2 YDEGEE. The CDR3 protein is CASSLTSAADTQYF. The CDR3 coding sequence is TGTGCCAGCAGCTTAACTAGCGCAGCAGATACGCAGTATTTT.

This clone appeared a single time. The chain recombines TRBV27 with TRBJ2-2, with D maybe TRBD1 (6 bases). There are 14 residues in the CDR3. CDR1 is MNHEY and CDR2 is SMNVEV in the germline V gene (reference sequence). The V end was cut by 7 bases, the J end by 5 bases, with 14 bases between. The CDR3 DNA follows: TGTGCCAGCACCCGACAGGCCAGGACCGGGGAGCTGTTTTTT. This gives the protein CASTRQARTGELFF.

This chain links TRBV7-9 with TRBJ2-3; the D is unclear. V was cut by 2 bases and J by 2 bases, with 11 bases left in between. Germline CDR1 SEHNR, CDR2 FQNEAQ (reference sequence). CDR3 length: 15 residues. The CDR3 coding sequence is TGTGCCAGCAGCTTAAGGGCAGGCAACACAGATACGCAGTATTTT. Translating gives CASSLRAGNTDTQYF.

The rearrangement joins TRBV30 to TRBJ2-7; 7 nucleotides agree with TRBD2. The CDR3 has 13 residues. J lost 4 bases, V lost 4 bases, and 7 bases had no gene match. Germline CDR1 GTSNPN, CDR2 SVGIG (reference sequence). The DNA of the CDR3 is TGTGCCTGGAAGGCGGGAGAGATATACGAGCAGTACTTC. Translated, it gives CAWKAGEIYEQYF.

The J gene is TRBJ2-2, the V gene TRBV6-6; TRBD2 might be the D (6 bases). V gave up 6 bases and J gave up 5 bases, with 13 bases separating them. CDR1 is MNHNY, CDR2 SVGAGI, per germline (reference sequence). The CDR3 has 14 residues. CDR3 protein: CASSEGGMTGELFF. The CDR3 coding sequence is TGTGCCAGCAGCGAGGGAGGTATGACCGGGGAGCTGTTTTTT.

This chain links TRBV4-1 with TRBJ1-2; 7 bases match TRBD1. Trimming cost V 1 base and J 4 bases; bases outside gene matches: 3. The CDR3 is made up of 14 amino acids. Germline lookup yields CDR1 MGHRA and CDR2 YSYEKL. In nucleotides, the CDR3 is TGCGCCAGCAGCCAAGGACAGGGCGCCTATGGCTACACCTTC. It specifies CASSQGQGAYGYTF.